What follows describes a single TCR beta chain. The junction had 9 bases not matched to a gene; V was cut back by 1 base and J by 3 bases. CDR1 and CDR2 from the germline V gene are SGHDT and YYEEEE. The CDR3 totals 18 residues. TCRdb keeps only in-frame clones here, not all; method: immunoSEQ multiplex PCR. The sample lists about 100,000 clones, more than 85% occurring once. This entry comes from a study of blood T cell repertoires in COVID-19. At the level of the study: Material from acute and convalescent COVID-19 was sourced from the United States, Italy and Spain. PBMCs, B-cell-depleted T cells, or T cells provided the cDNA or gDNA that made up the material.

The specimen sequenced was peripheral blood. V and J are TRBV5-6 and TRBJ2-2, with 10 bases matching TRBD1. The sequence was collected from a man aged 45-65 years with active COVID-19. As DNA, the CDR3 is TGTGCCAGCAGCTTGTTATTCCTAGGACAGGGGGACACCGGGGAGCTGTTTTTT. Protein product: CASSLLFLGQGDTGELFF.